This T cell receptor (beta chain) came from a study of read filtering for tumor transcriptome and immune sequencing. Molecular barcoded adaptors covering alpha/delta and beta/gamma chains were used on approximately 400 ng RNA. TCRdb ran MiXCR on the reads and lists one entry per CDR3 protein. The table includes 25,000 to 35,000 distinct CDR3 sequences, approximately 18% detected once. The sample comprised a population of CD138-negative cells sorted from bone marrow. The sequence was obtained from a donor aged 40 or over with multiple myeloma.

In DNA form, the CDR3 reads TGTGCCAGCAGTCTGGGACAGGGCGTAAACTACGAGCAGTACTTC. It codes for CASSLGQGVNYEQYF. The chain is built from TRBV28 and TRBJ2-7; TRBD1 matches 9 bases. The J segment lost 3 bases and the V segment lost 5 bases, leaving 8 bases of the junction unmatched. The germline V gene encodes CDR1 MDHEN and CDR2 SYDVKM. The CDR3 has 15 residues.